A single sample is the source of the 17 T cell receptor beta chains below, sequenced in a study of OX40 agonist ivuxolimab in advanced cancers. Profiling relied on immunoSEQ multiplex PCR, and the TCRdb table lists in-frame clones only, not all of them. The table shows 57,000 or so clones, with 84% occurring only once. The sequencing used CD4+ or CD8+ T cells sorted from blood, collected in a trial of the OX40 agonist ivuxolimab. Receptor source: an adult with an advanced solid tumor such as melanoma, head and neck, liver or kidney cancer.

The V and J genes are TRBV4-1 and TRBJ2-5; 16 bases are shared with TRBD2. Germline assignment: CDR1 MGHRA and CDR2 YSYEKL. V dropped 0 bases and J dropped 7; count of bases not matched to a gene: 5. The CDR3 length is 17 residues. The CDR3 here is CASSQEGTSGRVGTQYF. The DNA of the CDR3 is TGCGCCAGCAGCCAAGAGGGGACTAGCGGGAGGGTGGGGACCCAGTACTTC.

The chain combines TRBV28 with TRBJ1-2; D uncertain. The length of the CDR3 is 13 residues. The V end lost 5 bases, the J end lost 1 base, and 8 bases lay between the germline ends. Germline CDR1 MDHEN, CDR2 SYDVKM. CDR3 sequence reads: CASSVGGNYGYTF. The DNA of the CDR3 is TGTGCCAGCAGTGTAGGAGGTAACTATGGCTACACCTTC.

The rearrangement joins TRBV7-3 to TRBJ2-2; no clear D. The CDR3 contains 12 residues. Trimming took off 2 bases at V and 5 bases at J, with 3 bases between the two ends. Germline lookup yields CDR1 SGHTA and CDR2 FQGTGA. Here the CDR3 reads CASSLRTGELFF. CDR3 sequence (DNA): TGTGCCAGCAGCTTACGAACCGGGGAGCTGTTTTTT.

The chain links TRBV9 to TRBJ2-7, with 7 nucleotides matching TRBD1. This CDR3 comprises 15 residues. V was clipped by 4 bases and J by 2 bases; unmatched bases: 9. CDR1 is SGDLS and CDR2 is YYNGEE in the germline V gene. This CDR3 reads CASSPRAQGTYEQYF. The CDR3 nucleotides read TGTGCCAGCAGCCCCCGCGCACAGGGGACCTACGAGCAGTACTTC.

For the CDR3, the DNA is TGTGCCAGCAGCCGAGACAAGCCCCAGCCCCAGCATTTT. It translates to CASSRDKPQPQHF. The genes are TRBV7-2 and TRBJ1-5, with D unresolved. The CDR3 is 13 amino acids. Germline CDR1 SGHTA, CDR2 FQGNSA. The ends were cut back, 5 bases at V and 7 bases at J, with 12 bases in the middle.

This clone was observed a few times. The chain uses TRBV6-1 and TRBJ1-6; D remains unclear. From germline, CDR1 is MNHNS and CDR2 SASEGT. The CDR3 contains 13 residues. Trimming cost V 3 bases and J 10 bases, with 10 bases left between them. The CDR3 loop reads CASSEGQISPLHF. As DNA, the CDR3 is TGTGCCAGCAGTGAGGGCCAGATATCACCCCTCCACTTT.

The gene calls are TRBV7-3 and TRBJ2-7, with 9 bases matching TRBD1. Germline loops: CDR1 SGHTA, CDR2 FQGTGA. The CDR3 totals 14 residues. V lost 5 bases and J lost 7; bases outside the gene matches: 9. CDR3 in amino acids: CASSRGQGRGEQYF. CDR3 nucleotides: TGTGCCAGCAGCCGTGGACAGGGGAGGGGAGAGCAGTACTTC.

The V call is TRBV2, the J call TRBJ2-1; D possibly uses TRBD1 or TRBD2 (5 bases each). Trimming pared 9 bases from V and 4 bases from J, leaving 10 bases between. The CDR3 covers 12 residues. Germline V CDR1 and CDR2: SNHLY, FYNNEI. The CDR3 nucleotides are TGTGCCAGAGGGACGTCGTACAATGAGCAGTTCTTC. This codes for CARGTSYNEQFF.

The genes are TRBV9 and TRBJ1-4; D is uncertain. The CDR3 totals 13 residues. The V gene's germline CDR1 is SGDLS and CDR2 YYNGEE. V was shortened by 3 bases and J by 7 bases, with 10 bases between the two germline ends. CDR3 DNA: TGTGCCAGCAGCGCCGTTAGAGGTGAAAAACTGTTTTTT. This codes for CASSAVRGEKLFF. The full variable domain, its missing parts supplied by reference TRBV9 and TRBJ1-4, is DSGVTQTPKHLITATGQRVTLRCSPRSGDLSVYWYQQSLDQGLQFLIQYYNGEERAKGNILERFSAQQFPDLHSELNLSSLELGDSALYFCASSAVRGEKLFFGSGTQLSVL.

The CDR3 sequence is CAAGGTQYF. Here the CDR3 DNA reads TGTGCTGCCGGGGGTACGCAGTATTTT. This chain joins TRBV6-6 and TRBJ2-3; D perhaps matches TRBD2 (6 bases). Germline CDR1 reads MNHNY; CDR2 reads SVGAGI (reference sequence). CDR3 length: 9 amino acids.

This chain connects TRBV9 to TRBJ2-1; D might be TRBD2 (5 bases). The CDR3 is made up of 14 amino acids. Trimming pared 0 bases from V and 5 bases from J, leaving 9 bases between. Germline V gene lookup returns CDR1 SGDLS and CDR2 YYNGEE. CDR3: CASSVEPGDNEQFF. CDR3 nucleotide sequence: TGTGCCAGCAGCGTAGAACCCGGGGACAATGAGCAGTTCTTC.

The chain recombines TRBV5-1 with TRBJ1-1; D perhaps matches TRBD1 (5 bases). This CDR3 has 15 residues. V dropped 4 bases and J dropped 1 base, with 14 bases sitting between them. Germline-derived CDR1 and CDR2 are SGHRS and YFSETQ. CDR3 nucleotide sequence: TGCGCCAGCAGCCCGCCGGGACCTACGAACACTGAAGCTTTCTTT. It is translated as CASSPPGPTNTEAFF.

The V gene is TRBV28, the J gene TRBJ1-4; 7 positions agree with TRBD1. Losses at the gene ends were 4 bases for V and 8 bases for J; bases not matched to a gene: 7. This CDR3 region has 14 residues. In germline, CDR1 is MDHEN, CDR2 SYDVKM. The CDR3 here is CASSSTGTREKLFF. CDR3 DNA: TGTGCCAGCAGTTCGACAGGGACCAGAGAAAAACTGTTTTTT.

The rearrangement uses TRBV20-1 and TRBJ2-7; no clear D gene. V was trimmed by 4 bases and J by 0 bases, leaving 4 bases between them. The CDR3 covers 11 residues. Germline values: CDR1 DFQATT, CDR2 SNEGSKA (reference sequence). As DNA, the CDR3 is TGCAGTGCTATGAACTCCTACGAGCAGTACTTC. This translates into CSAMNSYEQYF.

This sequence joins TRBV6-1 and TRBJ2-7; TRBD2 agrees at 8 bases. CDR3 length: 15 residues. From germline, CDR1 is MNHNS and CDR2 SASEGT. The trim removed 6 bases at V and 0 bases at J, leaving 7 bases unmatched. This CDR3 reads CASRSKRGSSYEQYF. The CDR3 DNA is TGTGCCAGCAGATCCAAGCGGGGGAGCTCCTACGAGCAGTACTTC.

The chain carries TRBV5-1 and TRBJ2-5, with 9 bases fitting TRBD2. The DNA end is a closer match to TRBJ2-7, so the J assignment may be wrong. This CDR3 has 16 residues. Germline V gene sequence: CDR1 SGHRS, CDR2 YFSETQ. As DNA, the CDR3 is TGCGCCAGCAGCCTCCCGACAGCGGGGGGCCACTACGAGCAGTACTTC. It encodes CASSLPTAGGHYEQYF.

J is TRBJ1-5 and V is TRBV6-1; D is perhaps TRBD1 (5 bases). The CDR3 covers 15 residues. Germline V lookup: CDR1 MNHNS, CDR2 SASEGT. The V gene lost 1 base and the J gene lost 7 bases, with 14 bases spanning the gap. CDR3 sequence: CASSEGTGGWQPQHF. The CDR3, as DNA: TGTGCCAGCAGTGAAGGGACCGGGGGGTGGCAGCCCCAGCATTTT.